Following are 7 T cell receptor beta chains from one sample sequenced in a study of OX40 agonist ivuxolimab in advanced cancers. The assay was immunoSEQ multiplex PCR, and TCRdb's table has in-frame clones only and misses some. The sample has tens of thousands of clones, about 87% seen once. This specimen consisted of CD4+ or CD8+ T cells sorted from blood, obtained in a trial of the OX40 agonist ivuxolimab. These receptor sequences come from an adult with an advanced solid tumor such as melanoma, head and neck, liver or kidney cancer.

DNA of the CDR3: TGTGCCATCAGTGAGCCACCAAGGACTAGCGGAAACAATGAGCAGTTCTTC. Encoded protein: CAISEPPRTSGNNEQFF. The chain is built from TRBV10-3 and TRBJ2-1; 10 nucleotides align to TRBD2. CDR3 length: 17 residues. From germline, CDR1 is ENHRY and CDR2 SYGVKD. Losses at the gene ends were 2 bases for V and 5 bases for J; bases not matched to a gene: 9.

This clone came up once. Its ends do not fully match the called genes, so a read error is possible. V usage is TRBV2 and J usage is TRBJ1-5, with D possibly being TRBD1 (5 bases). The CDR3 is 14 residues long. Germline CDR1 reads SNHLY; CDR2 reads FYNNEI. The CDR3 DNA follows: TGTGCCAGCAGTGAAGAGGGGAGCAGTCAGCCCCAGCATTTT. Its protein product is CASSEEGSSQPQHF.

This chain uses TRBV28 with TRBJ2-7; D might be TRBD2 (6 bases). CDR3 length: 14 amino acids. Germline V lookup: CDR1 MDHEN, CDR2 SYDVKM. V dropped 5 bases and J dropped 5 bases, with 16 bases sitting between them. This CDR3 is CASSERGGVDEQYF. The DNA for the CDR3 is TGTGCCAGCAGTGAAAGGGGCGGGGTCGACGAGCAGTACTTC.

The chain has TRBV18 and TRBJ1-1; 7 bases are a match to TRBD1. With V trimmed by 2 bases and J by 0 bases, 12 bases remained unmatched. The germline V gene has CDR1 KGHSH and CDR2 LQKENI. The CDR3 is 18 amino acids. CDR3 sequence (DNA): TGTGCCAGCTCACCATTGTCCGTCAGGGGGGGCGTGAACACTGAAGCTTTCTTT. Protein: CASSPLSVRGGVNTEAFF.

This rearrangement joins TRBV7-8 to TRBJ1-4; unclear D gene. The ends were cut back, 2 bases at V and 2 bases at J, with 9 bases in the middle. Looked up from germline, CDR1 is SGHVS and CDR2 is FQNEAQ. CDR3 size: 15 residues. The DNA of the CDR3 is TGTGCCAGCAGCTTACAGGCTGGGACTAATGAAAAACTGTTTTTT. Its translation: CASSLQAGTNEKLFF.

The rearrangement joins TRBV7-9 to TRBJ2-7, with 8 bases aligning to TRBD2. The CDR3 spans 18 residues. V lost 2 bases to trimming and J lost 2 bases; unmatched junction nucleotides: 14. In germline, CDR1 is SEHNR, CDR2 FQNEAQ (reference sequence). The CDR3 loop is CASSLSQMAGSGAYEQYF. Written as DNA, the CDR3 is TGTGCCAGCAGCTTAAGTCAGATGGCAGGTAGCGGGGCCTACGAGCAGTACTTC.

The rearrangement joins TRBV28 to TRBJ2-2; 10 nucleotides agree with TRBD2. This CDR3 comprises 17 residues. V lost 10 bases to trimming and J lost 5 bases; unmatched junction nucleotides: 16. The V gene's germline CDR1 is MDHEN and CDR2 SYDVKM. In DNA form, the CDR3 reads TGTGCCACCTCCAGAGGATGGCTAGCGGGAGATACCGGGGAGCTGTTTTTT. It translates to CATSRGWLAGDTGELFF. The full variable domain, rest sourced from reference TRBV28 and TRBJ2-2, is DVKVTQSSRYLVKRTGEKVFLECVQDMDHENMFWYRQDPGLGLRLIYFSYDVKMKEKGDIPEGYSVSREKKERFSLILESASTNQTSMYLCATSRGWLAGDTGELFFGEGSRLTVL.